Listed here are 6 T cell receptor beta chains from one sample, sequenced in a study of blood T cell repertoires in COVID-19. Profiled with immunoSEQ multiplex PCR; TCRdb holds only in-frame clones, not every one. The sample comprises tens of thousands of clones, around four fifths of which are singletons, and 3.4% rests with the top ten. Sequenced material: peripheral blood. The receptors were sampled from a middle-aged man with acute or convalescent COVID-19.

The rearrangement uses TRBV2 and TRBJ1-4; D ambiguous. Germline lookup yields CDR1 SNHLY and CDR2 FYNNEI. This CDR3 contains 14 residues. The germline V and J ends were trimmed by 4 bases and 5 bases, with 11 bases remaining between them. The CDR3 DNA sequence: TGTGCCAGCAGTGGAAGCGTCCCGAATGAAAAACTGTTTTTT. Residues: CASSGSVPNEKLFF.

This clone has more than one count but fewer than ten. V and J are TRBV2 and TRBJ2-4, with D possibly matching TRBD2 (6 bases). Germline loops: CDR1 SNHLY, CDR2 FYNNEI. This CDR3 is 15 amino acids long. Trimming cost V 4 bases and J 7 bases, with 17 bases left between them. The CDR3: CASSGPGGGENIQYF. In DNA, the CDR3 is TGTGCCAGCAGTGGGCCAGGAGGAGGGGAGAACATTCAGTACTTC.

The chain carries TRBV28 and TRBJ2-7; 10 bases fit TRBD2. Germline trimming cut 8 bases from V and 2 bases from J; bases unmatched to any gene: 0. The CDR3 covers 12 residues. The germline gives CDR1 MDHEN, CDR2 SYDVKM. The CDR3 is CASGLAAYEQYF. The CDR3 coding sequence is TGTGCCAGCGGACTAGCGGCCTACGAGCAGTACTTC.

This clone has a single count. This chain uses TRBV2 with TRBJ1-5; D uncertain. Germline V gives CDR1 SNHLY, CDR2 FYNNEI. The germline V and J ends were trimmed by 7 bases and 0 bases, with 7 bases remaining between them. The CDR3 covers 13 residues. CDR3 in DNA: TGTGCCAGCAATCAGGATAGCAATCAGCCCCAGCATTTT. It is translated as CASNQDSNQPQHF.

This chain joins TRBV5-6 and TRBJ2-7, with D maybe TRBD2 (6 bases). The CDR3 runs to 14 residues. Germline V gene lookup returns CDR1 SGHDT and CDR2 YYEEEE. V was shortened by 2 bases and J by 6 bases, with 15 bases between the two germline ends. The CDR3: CASSFSGEYGEQYF. CDR3 in DNA: TGTGCCAGCAGCTTCTCGGGGGAATATGGCGAGCAGTACTTC.

In its sample, this clone was seen once. J is TRBJ1-2 and V is TRBV30; 8 nucleotides align to TRBD1. CDR3 length: 14 amino acids. Trimming cost V 2 bases and J 4 bases; bases outside gene matches: 6. Germline loops: CDR1 GTSNPN, CDR2 SVGIG (reference sequence). CDR3 sequence: CAWSIGQGVYGYTF. The CDR3 coding sequence is TGTGCCTGGAGTATAGGACAGGGTGTCTATGGCTACACCTTC.